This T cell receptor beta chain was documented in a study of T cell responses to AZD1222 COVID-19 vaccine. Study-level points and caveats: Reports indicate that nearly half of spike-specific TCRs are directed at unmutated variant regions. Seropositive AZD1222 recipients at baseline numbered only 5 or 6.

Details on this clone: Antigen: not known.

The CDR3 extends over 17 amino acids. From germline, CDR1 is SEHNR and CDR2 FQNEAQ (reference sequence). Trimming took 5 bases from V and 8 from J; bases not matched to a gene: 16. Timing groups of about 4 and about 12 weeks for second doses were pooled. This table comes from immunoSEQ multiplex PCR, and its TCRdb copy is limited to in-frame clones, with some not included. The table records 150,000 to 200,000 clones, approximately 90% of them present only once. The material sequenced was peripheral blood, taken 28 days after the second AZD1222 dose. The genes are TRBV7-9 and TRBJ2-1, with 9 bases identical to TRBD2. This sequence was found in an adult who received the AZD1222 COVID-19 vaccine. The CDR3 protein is CASSPGGAGGHRDEQFF. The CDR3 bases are TGTGCCAGCAGCCCCGGCGGGGCGGGGGGGCATAGGGATGAGCAGTTCTTC.